Described below is a single TCR beta chain sequence and its context. The assay was immunoSEQ multiplex PCR, and TCRdb's table has in-frame clones only and misses some. The sample holds around 60,000 clones, 90% seen once. The source of the sample is a study of blood T cell repertoires in COVID-19. Study as a whole: Sites in the United States, Italy and Spain provided acute and convalescent COVID-19 samples.

Germline values: CDR1 SGDLS, CDR2 YYNGEE. The CDR3 length is 13 residues. The V gene lost 3 bases and the J gene lost 4 bases, with 9 bases spanning the gap. The genes are TRBV9 and TRBJ2-3; no reliable D call. The sequence came from a man aged 55-75 years with active COVID-19. Sequenced: peripheral blood. CDR3 protein: CASSASGSDTQYF. CDR3 DNA sequence: TGTGCCAGCAGCGCGTCGGGTTCAGATACGCAGTATTTT.